This TCR beta chain was profiled in a study of T cell clonotyping in hematopoietic cell transplantation. Turning to the study itself: Recipients' pretransplant samples followed cytoreduction. Study results and limitations: Pathologically expanded recipient clonotypes increased progressively from day 30 to day 180 as diversity fell. Without cell sorting, CD4 versus CD8 contributions remain unresolved. Few recipient clonotypes overlapped donors; over 95% were de novo at given depth.

Trimming removed 2 bases from V and 1 base from J, with 9 bases in between. CDR1 is MNHEY and CDR2 is SMNVEV in the germline V gene (reference sequence). The CDR3 consists of 14 residues. Time point meaning: recipient sample about 28 days before transplant, after cytoreduction. As to this clone: The antigen remains undetermined.

Using immunoSEQ multiplex PCR, the repertoire was profiled, and TCRdb retains in-frame clones only, with some absent. The table lists roughly 40,000 clones, about 85% of them singletons. The chain uses TRBV27 and TRBJ2-7; D uncertain. This sequence was found in a man aged 55-75 years with acute myeloid leukemia. Some clones in this sample may be carry-over from other donors' samples. The source material was peripheral blood mononuclear cells, sampled before stem cell transplant. The CDR3 here is CASSLRKDSYEQYF. The CDR3 coding sequence is TGTGCCAGCAGTTTAAGAAAGGATTCCTACGAGCAGTACTTC.